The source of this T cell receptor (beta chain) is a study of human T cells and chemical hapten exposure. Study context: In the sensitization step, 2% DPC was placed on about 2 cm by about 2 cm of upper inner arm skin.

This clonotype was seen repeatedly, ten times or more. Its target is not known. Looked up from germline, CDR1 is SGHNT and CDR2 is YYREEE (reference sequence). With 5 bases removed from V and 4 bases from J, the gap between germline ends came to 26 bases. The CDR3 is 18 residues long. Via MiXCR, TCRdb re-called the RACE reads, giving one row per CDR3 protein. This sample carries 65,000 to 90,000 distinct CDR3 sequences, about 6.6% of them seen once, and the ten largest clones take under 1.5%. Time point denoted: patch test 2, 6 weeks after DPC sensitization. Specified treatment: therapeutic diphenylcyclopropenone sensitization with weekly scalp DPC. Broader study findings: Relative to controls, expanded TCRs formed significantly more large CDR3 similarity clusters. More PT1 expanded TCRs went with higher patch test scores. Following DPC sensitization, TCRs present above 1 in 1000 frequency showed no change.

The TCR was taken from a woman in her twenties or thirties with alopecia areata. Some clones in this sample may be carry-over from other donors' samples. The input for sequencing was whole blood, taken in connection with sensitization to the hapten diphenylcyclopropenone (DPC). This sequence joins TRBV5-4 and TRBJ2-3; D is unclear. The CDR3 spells CASSSPTFQAGRADTQYF. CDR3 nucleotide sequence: TGTGCCAGCAGTTCCCCCACCTTCCAAGCCGGACGCGCAGATACGCAGTATTTT.